A selection of T cell receptor beta chains follows, all from one sample in a study of blood T cell repertoires in COVID-19. Method: immunoSEQ multiplex PCR; TCRdb's copy keeps in-frame clones and lacks some. The sample has roughly 220,000 clones, 84% seen once; the top ten hold roughly 6.2%. The sequencing input was PBMCs or T cells enriched from blood (not recorded which). The receptors here all came from a woman in her 40s who had recovered from COVID-19. Both conserved end residues are part of each CDR3. A D gene is named only where the DNA matches it firmly. Size is stated for part of the rows, as once, few or many counts, or as a class when the clone is expanded.

j_gene | abundance | d_gene | v_gene | CDR3aa | CDR3nt
TRBJ2-3 | once | TRBD2 | TRBV5-1 | CASSLWASGSGDTQYF | TGCGCCAGCAGCTTGTGGGCTAGCGGGAGTGGAGATACGCAGTATTTT
TRBJ2-7 | - | TRBD1 | TRBV28 | CASRGRGMMGQGNFEQYF | TGTGCCAGCAGAGGAAGGGGCATGATGGGACAGGGAAACTTCGAGCAGTACTTC
TRBJ2-1 | - | - | TRBV11-3 | CASSLRDSSYNEQFF | TGTGCCAGCAGCTTACGGGACTCCAGTTACAATGAGCAGTTCTTC
TRBJ1-1 | once | - | TRBV14 | CASSPGYTEAFF | TGTGCCAGCAGCCCCGGTTACACTGAAGCTTTCTTT
TRBJ1-1 | - | TRBD1 | TRBV5-6 | CASSSYTGGKITEAFF | TGTGCCAGCAGTTCGTATACAGGGGGCAAGATCACTGAAGCTTTCTTT
TRBJ2-2 | - | - | TRBV6-6 | CASSYEGLSTGELFF | TGTGCCAGCAGTTATGAAGGACTATCCACCGGGGAGCTGTTTTTT
TRBJ2-3 | - | TRBD2 | TRBV6-2/TRBV6-3 | CASSSGLKTDTQYF | TGTGCCAGCAGTTCGGGACTAAAAACAGATACGCAGTATTTT
TRBJ1-2 | - | - | TRBV20-1 | CSASVSGRSGYTF | TGCAGTGCTAGTGTATCAGGGCGGTCTGGCTACACCTTC
TRBJ2-5 | - | - | TRBV30 | CAWSPGQFERETQYF | TGTGCCTGGAGTCCTGGACAGTTCGAGCGGGAGACCCAGTACTTC
TRBJ1-1 | - | TRBD1 | TRBV10-2 | CASRGQGGGTEAFF | TGCGCCAGCAGGGGACAGGGAGGTGGCACTGAAGCTTTCTTT
TRBJ2-5 | - | - | TRBV19 | CASSTGGETQYF | TGTGCCAGCTCGACAGGCGGAGAGACCCAGTACTTC
TRBJ1-3 | - | TRBD1 | TRBV30 | CAWSAGGSRNTIYF | TGTGCCTGGAGTGCAGGGGGTAGCAGAAACACCATATATTTT
TRBJ2-1 | - | TRBD2 | TRBV9 | CASSGREGLGEQFF | TGTGCCAGCAGCGGGCGGGAGGGCCTGGGTGAGCAGTTCTTC
TRBJ2-3 | - | - | TRBV12-3/TRBV12-4 | CASRGLPDTQYF | TGTGCCAGCCGGGGGTTACCAGATACGCAGTATTTT
TRBJ2-1 | - | TRBD2 | TRBV28 | CASSLTSGGRYNEQFF | TGTGCCAGCAGTCTAACCTCGGGAGGGCGGTACAATGAGCAGTTCTTC
TRBJ2-5 | - | - | TRBV4-1 | CASSQVGLAPETQYF | TGCGCCAGCAGCCAAGTGGGGCTAGCGCCAGAGACCCAGTACTTC
TRBJ2-1 | - | - | TRBV27 | CASSLSDGTGPYNEQFF | TGTGCCAGCAGTTTATCCGATGGTACAGGGCCATACAATGAGCAGTTCTTC
TRBJ1-2 | - | TRBD1 | TRBV11-2 | CASTLTRGAFRNYGYTF | TGTGCCAGCACCCTCACCAGGGGGGCATTCCGAAACTATGGCTACACCTTC
TRBJ1-4 | - | TRBD1 | TRBV28 | CASSMGTDEKLFF | TGTGCCAGCAGTATGGGGACAGATGAAAAACTGTTTTTT
TRBJ1-3 | - | - | TRBV7-2 | CASSLIWTVSRAGNTIYF | TGTGCCAGCAGTTTGATCTGGACAGTTTCTAGGGCTGGAAACACCATATATTTT
TRBJ2-5 | - | TRBD2 | TRBV3-1/TRBV3-2 | CASSQATSGQETQYF | TGTGCCAGCAGCCAAGCGACTAGCGGACAAGAGACCCAGTACTTC
TRBJ1-1 | - | - | TRBV5-3 | CARSLHRAGMNTEAFF | TGTGCCAGAAGCCTCCATCGGGCGGGTATGAACACTGAAGCTTTCTTT
TRBJ1-5 | - | TRBD1 | TRBV19 | CASSIHPDRVRQPQHF | TGTGCCAGTAGTATCCACCCGGACAGGGTGAGACAGCCCCAGCATTTT
TRBJ1-4 | - | - | TRBV29-1 | CSGGTPNEKLFF | TGCAGCGGAGGGACACCGAATGAAAAACTGTTTTTT
TRBJ2-5 | - | - | TRBV18 | CASSPQRGGGETQYF | TGTGCCAGCTCCCCCCAAAGGGGAGGAGGTGAGACCCAGTACTTC
TRBJ1-2 | - | - | TRBV29-1 | CSVGHDNYGYTF | TGCAGCGTTGGGCACGATAACTATGGCTACACCTTC
TRBJ1-6 | - | TRBD1 | TRBV28 | CASSLASGGGSPLHF | TGTGCCAGCAGTTTAGCGTCAGGGGGAGGCTCACCCCTCCACTTT